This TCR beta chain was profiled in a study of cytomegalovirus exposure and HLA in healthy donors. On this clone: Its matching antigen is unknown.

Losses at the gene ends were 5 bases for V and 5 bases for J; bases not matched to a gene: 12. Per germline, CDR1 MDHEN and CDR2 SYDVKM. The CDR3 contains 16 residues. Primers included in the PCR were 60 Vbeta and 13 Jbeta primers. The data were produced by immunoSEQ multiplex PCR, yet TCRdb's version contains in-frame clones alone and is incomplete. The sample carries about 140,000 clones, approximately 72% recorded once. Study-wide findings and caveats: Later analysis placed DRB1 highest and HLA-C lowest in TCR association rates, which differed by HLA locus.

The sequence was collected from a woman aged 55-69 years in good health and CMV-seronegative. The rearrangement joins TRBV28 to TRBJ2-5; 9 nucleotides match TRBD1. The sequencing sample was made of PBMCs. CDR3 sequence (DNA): TGTGCCAGCAGTACCCATGGACAGGGGTTACAGGAGACCCAGTACTTC. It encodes CASSTHGQGLQETQYF.